This T cell receptor beta chain was recorded in a study of T cell responses to AZD1222 COVID-19 vaccine. Data came from immunoSEQ multiplex PCR; TCRdb stores just in-frame clones and leaves some out. The sample includes about 270,000 clones, 85% to 95% of them seen just once. There are 14 residues in the CDR3. The germline V gene encodes CDR1 LNHDA and CDR2 SQIVND (reference sequence). With 4 bases removed from V and 4 bases from J, the gap between germline ends came to 13 bases. The receptor was isolated from an adult who received the AZD1222 COVID-19 vaccine. This sample comprised peripheral blood, obtained 28 days after the second AZD1222 dose. The chain couples TRBV19 to TRBJ2-5, with a weak D call TRBD1 (6 bases). The CDR3 reads CASSNPGAVETQYF. The DNA for the CDR3 is TGTGCCAGTAGTAATCCAGGGGCGGTAGAGACCCAGTACTTC.